This T cell receptor beta chain is drawn from a study of beta chain features in type 1 diabetes (dated by TCRdb to 2016 to 2019). For context, the study as a whole: Mean age, gender distribution, total cell number and subset yield were not different between patients and healthy donors. Across all samples, about 110 million sorted cells were examined, and cell number per subset correlated strongly with RNA yield. The study compared the TCRB repertoires of sorted circulating CD4+ T cell subsets in recently diagnosed type 1 diabetes patients with those in matched healthy donors. Whereas all 30 or so donors provided naive and central memory subsets, regulatory and stem cell-like memory subsets were isolated from just 8 patients and about 8 healthy donors.

Each donor gave one peripheral blood draw, averaging approximately 120 mL, which was collected into heparinised tubes. Naive, central memory, regulatory and stem cell-like memory CD4+ T cells were sorted on a BD FACSAria II using a panel including CD45RO, CCR7, CD25, CD127, CD95 and CD27. A purity above 98% was achieved for all sorted populations. PBMCs were isolated right away by Lymphoprep density gradient centrifugation and were stained directly, without culture. So that batch effects would be minimized, each experiment stained and sorted samples in pairs, pairing one healthy donor with one patient. The High Capacity cDNA Reverse Transcription Kit was used to reverse transcribe all of the isolated RNA, meaning that expressed TCRB transcripts were what got sequenced. Deep immunoSEQ sequencing was performed on naive, central memory and regulatory T cell samples, with an average of about 4 million total reads per sample. Sorted cells were lysed in RLT buffer, and RNA was extracted using DNase-treated RNeasy Micro or Mini kits according to cell number. Each cell subset was processed on its own to prevent cross-contamination, while patient and healthy donor samples were processed together. TCRB sequences were amplified from cDNA with the immunoSEQ multiplex PCR, producing 87-bp fragments spanning the CDR3 region. Sequencing of the amplicons was done on the Illumina HiSeq platform. The published analysis was carried out like this. PCR bias was computationally corrected using synthetic template baselines, reads within Hamming distance 2 were collapsed, and singletons that could not be merged were discarded. By aligning reads against IMGT, V, D and J genes, CDR3 length, and insertions or deletions at six rearrangement sites were assigned. Within each subset, clonotype counts were normalized to sorted cell number, and only after that were true diversity and Gini coefficients computed with the tcR R package. Repertoire sharing was quantified using the overlap coefficient calculated on TCRB nucleotide sequences. The table comes from immuneACCESS by way of TCRdb, which keeps in-frame sequences with V and J called. Part of the clones is missing from these tables; in studies checked, under half for an unresolved V gene and the rest for unknown reasons. The V and J calls and clone size were taken over from that table, and D and trimming were inferred from the DNA. The sample has around 110,000 clones on record, about 17% of them singletons. In total, the top ten clones hold roughly 2.5% of the sample.

From its cysteine to its phenylalanine, the CDR3 spans 15 amino acids. This entry keeps only the CDR3 DNA: 45 bases, framed from base 1. V trim: 2 bases; J trim: 3 bases; unmatched bases: 2. From the germline V gene, CDR1 is MDHEN and CDR2 is SYDVKM. Of note for this clone: No antigen is known for it. No quality values exist for individual bases; no much larger clone is one base distant.

Study-level results and caveats: Fewer insertions and more nucleotide deletions at VDJ recombination sites were observed in patients with type 1 diabetes, implying thymic rearrangement abnormalities. Because cDNA was sequenced instead of genomic DNA, highly expressing activated cells could be over-represented, though the groups showed no difference in activation or CD3 levels. Shorter templates might be favored by PCR, yet because patient and control samples were amplified and corrected together, any such skew would affect both groups equally. Because the HLA sub-analyses included only small numbers of individuals, any influence of HLA type on TCRB rearrangement was left unresolved. A moderate but significant shortening of TCRB CDR3 length was observed in type 1 diabetes patients in all four CD4+ subsets. The naive, central memory and regulatory TCRB repertoires appeared to resemble one another more closely among patients than among healthy donors.

This chain is built from TRBV28 and TRBJ2-1; 9 central nucleotides agree with TRBD1. The clonotype comes from a man between 25 and 39 years old with type 1 diabetes. Sequenced input: central memory CD4+ T cells from blood. The CDR3 amino acid sequence is: CASSLGTGHYNEQFF. In nucleotide form, the sequence is TGTGCCAGCAGTTTAGGGACAGGGCACTACAATGAGCAGTTCTTC. Outside the CDR3, residues come from the reference TRBV28 and TRBJ2-1 proteins, so the full variable domain is: DVKVTQSSRYLVKRTGEKVFLECVQDMDHENMFWYRQDPGLGLRLIYFSYDVKMKEKGDIPEGYSVSREKKERFSLILESASTNQTSMYLCASSLGTGHYNEQFFGPGTRLTVL.